This T cell receptor (beta chain) appears in the sequencing data of a study of vaccination and CD4 T cells after COVID-19. Scientists ran DNA taken from cultured CD4+ T cells through the Oncomine TCR Beta short-read assay for sequencing. DNA came from CD4+ T cells after culture. TCRdb redid the calling of the PCR reads with MiXCR, one entry per CDR3 protein. The table lists about 25,000 distinct CDR3 sequences, 49% of them singletons. Notes on the study in general: For convalescent patients, 304 of the 307 vaccine-specific clones analyzed were classified as spike mono-reactive.

Treatment meaning: roughly 10-day PBMC culture with coronavirus spike peptide pools or control peptides (ViraFEST assay). A negative selection step was used to isolate CD4+ T cells once culture had run for approximately 10 days. On this clonotype: What it binds is not known.

The CDR3 is 15 amino acids. Looked up from germline, CDR1 is SGHAT and CDR2 is FQNNGV. The V and J ends lost 4 bases and 2 bases, in that order; junction bases with no gene match: 4. J is TRBJ2-3 and V is TRBV11-2; TRBD2 agrees at 9 bases. This TCR was recovered from a human donor who had recovered from COVID-19. Material: CD4+ T cells from blood, cultured in vitro. The chain's CDR3 is CASSSTSGLTDTQYF. The CDR3, as DNA: TGTGCCAGCAGCTCAACTAGCGGGCTCACAGATACGCAGTATTTT.